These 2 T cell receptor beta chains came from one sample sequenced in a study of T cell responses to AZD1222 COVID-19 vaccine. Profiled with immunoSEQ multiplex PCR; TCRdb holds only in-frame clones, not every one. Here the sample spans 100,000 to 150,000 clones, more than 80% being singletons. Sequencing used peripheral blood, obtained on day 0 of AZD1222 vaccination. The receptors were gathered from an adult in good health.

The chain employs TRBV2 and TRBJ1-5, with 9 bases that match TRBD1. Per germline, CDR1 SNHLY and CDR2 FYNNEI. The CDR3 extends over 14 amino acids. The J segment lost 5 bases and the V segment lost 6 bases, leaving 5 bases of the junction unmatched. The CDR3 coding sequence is TGTGCCAGCAGCCGTGACAGGGGGGATCAGCCCCAGCATTTT. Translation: CASSRDRGDQPQHF.

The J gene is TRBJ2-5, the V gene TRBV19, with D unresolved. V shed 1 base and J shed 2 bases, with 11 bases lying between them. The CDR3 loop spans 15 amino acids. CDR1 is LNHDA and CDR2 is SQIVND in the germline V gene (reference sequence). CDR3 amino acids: CASSIAPEIQETQYF. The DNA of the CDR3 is TGTGCCAGTAGTATAGCCCCAGAGATACAAGAGACCCAGTACTTC.